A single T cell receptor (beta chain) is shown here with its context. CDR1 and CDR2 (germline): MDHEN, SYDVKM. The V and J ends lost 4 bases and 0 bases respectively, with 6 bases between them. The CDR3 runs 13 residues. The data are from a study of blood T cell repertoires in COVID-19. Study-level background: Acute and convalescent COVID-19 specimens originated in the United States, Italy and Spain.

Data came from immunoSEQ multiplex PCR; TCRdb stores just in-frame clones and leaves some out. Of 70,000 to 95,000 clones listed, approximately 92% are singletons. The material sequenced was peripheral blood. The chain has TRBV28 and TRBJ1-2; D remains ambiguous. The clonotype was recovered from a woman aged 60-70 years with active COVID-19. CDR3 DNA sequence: TGTGCCAGCAGTTACAGTTCTAACTATGGCTACACCTTC. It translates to CASSYSSNYGYTF.